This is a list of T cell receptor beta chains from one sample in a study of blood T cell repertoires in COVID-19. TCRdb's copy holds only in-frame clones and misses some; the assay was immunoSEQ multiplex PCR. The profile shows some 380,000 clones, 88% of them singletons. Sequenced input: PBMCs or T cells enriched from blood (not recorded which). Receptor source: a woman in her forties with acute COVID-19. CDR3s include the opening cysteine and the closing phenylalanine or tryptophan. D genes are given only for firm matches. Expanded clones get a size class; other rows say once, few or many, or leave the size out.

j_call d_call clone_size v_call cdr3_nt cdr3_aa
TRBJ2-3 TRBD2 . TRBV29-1 TGCAGCGTTACTAGCGGGGAAGGGGATACGCAGTATTTT CSVTSGEGDTQYF
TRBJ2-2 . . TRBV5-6 TGTGCCAGCAGCTTTAGAGGGACTCTCAACACCGGGGAGCTGTTTTTT CASSFRGTLNTGELFF
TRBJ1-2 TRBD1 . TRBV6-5 TGTGCCAGCAGTTACCTGGGACAGGGTGAAGCAAGCTACACCTTC CASSYLGQGEASYTF
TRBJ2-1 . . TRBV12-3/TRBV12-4 TGTGCCAGCAGTTTCGGGACTTACAATGAGCAGTTCTTC CASSFGTYNEQFF
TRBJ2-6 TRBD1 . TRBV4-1 TGCGCCAGCAGCCTTACAGGGGCTGGGGCCAACGTCCTGACTTTC CASSLTGAGANVLTF
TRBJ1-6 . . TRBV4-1 TGCGCCAGCAGCCTTCCATCAGGGATCCCCTATAATTCACCCCTCCACTTT CASSLPSGIPYNSPLHF
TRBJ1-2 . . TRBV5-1 TGCGCCAGCAGCTTGGCAGGGCGAGGCTATGGCTACACCTTC CASSLAGRGYGYTF
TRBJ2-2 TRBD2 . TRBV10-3 TGTGCCATCAGTGCCTCACTAGCGGGGTTCACCGGGGAGCTGTTTTTT CAISASLAGFTGELFF
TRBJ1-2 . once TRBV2 TGTGCCAGCAGTGAAGATAATAGGGGCTATGGCTACACCTTC CASSEDNRGYGYTF
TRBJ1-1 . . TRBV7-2 TGTGCCAGCAGCTTAGTTGGGCAGGTCACTGAAGCTTTCTTT CASSLVGQVTEAFF
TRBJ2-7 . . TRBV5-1 TGCGCCAGCAGCTTGGCCCCGCAGGGAGGTAAGGTCGAGCAGTACTTC CASSLAPQGGKVEQYF
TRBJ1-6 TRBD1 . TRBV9 TGTGCCAGCAACCCAGGCGGGACAGGGAATTCACCCCTCCACTTT CASNPGGTGNSPLHF
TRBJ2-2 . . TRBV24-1 TGTGCCACCAGCGATTTGCGGGGTGCGAACACCGGGGAGCTGTTTTTT CATSDLRGANTGELFF
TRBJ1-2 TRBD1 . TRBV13 TGTGCCAGCAGCGGACGGGACAGGGGGAGTCGTGGTCGTGGCTACACCTTC CASSGRDRGSRGRGYTF
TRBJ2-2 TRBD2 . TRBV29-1 TGCAGCGCACTACTAGCGGGTGGGGAGCTGTTTTTT CSALLAGGELFF
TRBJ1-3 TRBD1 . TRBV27 TGTGCCAGTTGGACAGGGGACGGAAACACCATATATTTT CASWTGDGNTIYF
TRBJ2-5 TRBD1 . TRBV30 TGTGCCTGGAGTGGAGCCACAGGGGGCAGGGAGACCCAGTACTTC CAWSGATGGRETQYF
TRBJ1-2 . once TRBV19 TGTGCCAGTTCGACCGGGACACCTCGCCCCACCTTC CASSTGTPRPTF
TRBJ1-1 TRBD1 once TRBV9 TGTGCCAGCAGCGCTTGGGACAGGGGTAGCACTGAAGCTTTCTTT CASSAWDRGSTEAFF
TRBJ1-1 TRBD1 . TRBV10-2 TGCGCCAGCAGTGAAACAGGGGACTCCACTGAAGCTTTCTTT CASSETGDSTEAFF
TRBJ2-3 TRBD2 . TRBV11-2 TGTGCCAGCAGCGTCGTGCGCGGGGGGGTCGTAGATACGCAGTATTTT CASSVVRGGVVDTQYF
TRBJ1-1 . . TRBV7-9 TGTGCCAGCAGCTTAGGGGCCGGGGGTACCGCTGAAGCTTTCTTT CASSLGAGGTAEAFF
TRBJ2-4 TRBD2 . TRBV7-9 TGTGCCAGCAGCTTAGTCGGCGCTAGCGGCTTGGCCAAAAACATTCAGTACTTC CASSLVGASGLAKNIQYF
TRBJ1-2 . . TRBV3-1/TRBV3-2 TGTGCCAGCAGCCAATTTGCCGAGTCCGGGTCAGGCTACACCTTC CASSQFAESGSGYTF
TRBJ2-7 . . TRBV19 TGTGCCAGTAGTATAAAGGTCGGTGACACGTTCGGGGGCGAGCAGTACTTC CASSIKVGDTFGGEQYF
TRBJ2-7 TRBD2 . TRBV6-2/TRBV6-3 TGTGCCAGCAGTTTGCGTTCGGGGGGAGCGTCCTACGAGCAGTACTTC CASSLRSGGASYEQYF